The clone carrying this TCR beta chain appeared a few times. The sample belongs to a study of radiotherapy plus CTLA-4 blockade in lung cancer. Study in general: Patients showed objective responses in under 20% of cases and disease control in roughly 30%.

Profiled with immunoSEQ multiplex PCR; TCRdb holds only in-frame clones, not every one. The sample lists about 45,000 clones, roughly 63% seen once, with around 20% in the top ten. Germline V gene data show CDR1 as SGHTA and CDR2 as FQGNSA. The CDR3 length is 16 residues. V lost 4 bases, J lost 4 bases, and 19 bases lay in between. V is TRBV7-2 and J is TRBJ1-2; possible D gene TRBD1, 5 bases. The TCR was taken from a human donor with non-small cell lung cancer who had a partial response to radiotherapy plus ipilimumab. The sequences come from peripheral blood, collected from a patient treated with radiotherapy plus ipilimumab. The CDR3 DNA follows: TGTGCCAGCAGCTCTTTTGGGGGGTTTTTAGGCTATGGCTACACCTTC. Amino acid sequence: CASSSFGGFLGYGYTF.